This T cell receptor beta chain was captured by sequencing in a study of Graves' ophthalmopathy and Graves' hyperthyroidism. Study information: Hyperthyroidism qualified as stable when ophthalmopathy did not develop within 18 months of follow-up. Study findings and constraints: Most clonotypes expanded in thyroid above 0.001 frequency were present in blood too.

Amplification of the TCR beta CDR3 regions used RNA transcripts (as template). First-round RT-PCR relied on HTBI primers, and a second-round multiplex PCR came next. MiXCR, applied by TCRdb to the multiplex PCR reads, yields one record per CDR3 protein. The table includes about 500,000 distinct CDR3 sequences, 35% to 40% detected once. In the case of this clonotype: Its antigen is undetermined.

Diagnosis used clinical symptoms, serum thyroxine, TRAb, thyroid ultrasound and orbital computed tomography. This CDR3 spans 15 amino acids. Germline CDR1 and CDR2: SGHTA and FQGNSA. J is TRBJ2-5 and V is TRBV7-2, with D perhaps being TRBD1 or TRBD2 (5 bases each). The J call is doubtful: the DNA matches TRBJ2-1 better. The sequencing sample was made of peripheral blood or thyroid tissue (not recorded which). This clonotype was sampled from an adult man with Graves' hyperthyroidism. The chain's CDR3 is CASSLVVGVPNEQFF. The CDR3 DNA follows: TGTGCCAGCAGCTTAGTGGTGGGGGTCCCAAATGAGCAGTTCTTC.